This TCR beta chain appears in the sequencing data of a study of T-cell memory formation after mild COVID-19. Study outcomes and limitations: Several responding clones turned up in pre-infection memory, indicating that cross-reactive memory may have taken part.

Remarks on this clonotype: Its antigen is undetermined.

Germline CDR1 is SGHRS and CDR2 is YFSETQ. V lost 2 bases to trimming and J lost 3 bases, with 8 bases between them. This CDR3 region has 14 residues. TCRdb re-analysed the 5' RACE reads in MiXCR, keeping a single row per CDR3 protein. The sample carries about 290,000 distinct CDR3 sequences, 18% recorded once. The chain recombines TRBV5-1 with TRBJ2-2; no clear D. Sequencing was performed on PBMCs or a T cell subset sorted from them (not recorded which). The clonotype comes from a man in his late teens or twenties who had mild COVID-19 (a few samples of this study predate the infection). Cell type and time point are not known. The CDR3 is CASSFPVYTGELFF. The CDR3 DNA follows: TGCGCCAGCAGCTTCCCAGTGTACACCGGGGAGCTGTTTTTT.